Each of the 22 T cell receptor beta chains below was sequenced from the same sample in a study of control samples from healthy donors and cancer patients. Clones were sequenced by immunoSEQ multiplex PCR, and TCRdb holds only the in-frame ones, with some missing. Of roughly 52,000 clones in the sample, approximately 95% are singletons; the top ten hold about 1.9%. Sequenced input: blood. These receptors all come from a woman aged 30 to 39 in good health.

The DNA of the CDR3 is TGCGCCAGCAGCTTGGGACAGGCGGTAGGGAATTCACCCCTCCACTTT. The encoded protein is CASSLGQAVGNSPLHF. The chain uses TRBV5-1 and TRBJ1-6; possible D gene TRBD1, 6 bases. V was clipped by 0 bases and J by 7 bases, with 14 bases between them. The CDR3 extends over 16 amino acids. From germline, CDR1 is SGHRS and CDR2 YFSETQ.

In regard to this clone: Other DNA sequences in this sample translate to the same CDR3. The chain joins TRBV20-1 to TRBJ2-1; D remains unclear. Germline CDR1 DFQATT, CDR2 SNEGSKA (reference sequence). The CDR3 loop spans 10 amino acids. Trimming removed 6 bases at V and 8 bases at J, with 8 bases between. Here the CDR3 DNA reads TGCAGTGCCAGCGACCATGAGCAGTTCTTC. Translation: CSASDHEQFF.

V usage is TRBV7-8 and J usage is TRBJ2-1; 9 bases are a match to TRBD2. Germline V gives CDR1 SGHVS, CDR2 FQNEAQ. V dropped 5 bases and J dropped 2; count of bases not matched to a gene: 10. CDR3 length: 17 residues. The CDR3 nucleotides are TGTGCCAGCAGCCCTTGGGCTAGCGGGACCGCCTACAATGAGCAGTTCTTC. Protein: CASSPWASGTAYNEQFF.

The CDR3 DNA reads as TGTGCCAGCAGCTTAGGCGCAGGGGGCTCCTACGAGCAGTACTTC. Its translation: CASSLGAGGSYEQYF. The chain uses TRBV7-9 and TRBJ2-7, with 7 nucleotides matching TRBD1. Per germline, CDR1 SEHNR and CDR2 FQNEAQ (reference sequence). V lost 1 base and J lost 0; bases outside the gene matches: 3. This CDR3 contains 15 residues.

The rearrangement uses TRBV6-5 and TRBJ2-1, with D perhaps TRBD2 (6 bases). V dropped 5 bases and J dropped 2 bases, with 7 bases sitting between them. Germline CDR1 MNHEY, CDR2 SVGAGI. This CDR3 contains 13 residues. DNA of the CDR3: TGTGCCAGCAGTCCTAGCGCCTACAATGAGCAGTTCTTC. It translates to CASSPSAYNEQFF.

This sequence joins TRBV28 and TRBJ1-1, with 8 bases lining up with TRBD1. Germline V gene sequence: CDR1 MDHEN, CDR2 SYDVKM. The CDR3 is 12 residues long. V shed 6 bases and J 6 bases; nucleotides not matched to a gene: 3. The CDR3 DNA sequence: TGTGCCAGCAGATCGGACAGGGCTGAAGCTTTCTTT. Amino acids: CASRSDRAEAFF.

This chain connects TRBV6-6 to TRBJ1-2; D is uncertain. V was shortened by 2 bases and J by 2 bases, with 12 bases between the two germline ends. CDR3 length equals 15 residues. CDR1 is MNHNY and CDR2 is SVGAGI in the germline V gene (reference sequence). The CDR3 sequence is CASSYPPLGNYGYTF. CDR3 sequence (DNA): TGTGCCAGCAGTTACCCCCCCCTGGGGAACTATGGCTACACCTTC.

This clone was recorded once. This chain's CDR3 is CASSTALKGETQYF. The CDR3, as DNA: TGTGCCAGCAGTACCGCACTCAAAGGGGAGACCCAGTACTTC. This rearrangement joins TRBV5-6 to TRBJ2-5; D is ambiguous. The CDR3 is 14 amino acids. Trimming stripped 5 bases from V and 5 bases from J, with 16 bases between. Per germline, CDR1 SGHDT and CDR2 YYEEEE.

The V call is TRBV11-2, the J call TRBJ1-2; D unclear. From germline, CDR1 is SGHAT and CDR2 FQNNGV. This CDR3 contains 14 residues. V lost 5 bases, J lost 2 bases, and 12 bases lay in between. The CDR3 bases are TGTGCCAGCAGCCCCGACAACCAGAACTATGGCTACACCTTC. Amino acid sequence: CASSPDNQNYGYTF.

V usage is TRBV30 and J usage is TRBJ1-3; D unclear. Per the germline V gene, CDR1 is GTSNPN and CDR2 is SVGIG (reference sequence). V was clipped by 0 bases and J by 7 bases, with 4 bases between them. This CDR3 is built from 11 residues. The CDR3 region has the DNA TGTGCCTGGAGTGTCCCCAACACCATATATTTT. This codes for CAWSVPNTIYF. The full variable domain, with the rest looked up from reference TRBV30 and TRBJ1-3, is SQTIHQWPATLVQPVGSPLSLECTVEGTSNPNLYWYRQAAGRGLQLLFYSVGIGQISSEVPQNLSASRPQDRQFILSSKKLLLSDSGFYLCAWSVPNTIYFGEGSWLTVV.

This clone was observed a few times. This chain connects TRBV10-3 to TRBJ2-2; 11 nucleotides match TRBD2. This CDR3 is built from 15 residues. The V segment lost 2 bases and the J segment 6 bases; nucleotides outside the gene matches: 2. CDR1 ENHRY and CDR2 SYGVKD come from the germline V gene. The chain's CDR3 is CAISEIAGGPGELFF. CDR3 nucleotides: TGTGCCATCAGTGAGATAGCGGGAGGGCCCGGGGAGCTGTTTTTT.

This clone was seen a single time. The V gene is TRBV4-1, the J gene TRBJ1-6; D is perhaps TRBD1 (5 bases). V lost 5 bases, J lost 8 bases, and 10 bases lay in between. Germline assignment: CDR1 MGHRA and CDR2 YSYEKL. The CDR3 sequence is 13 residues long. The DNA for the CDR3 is TGCGCCAGCAGCGACAGTTACGATTCACCCCTCCACTTT. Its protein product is CASSDSYDSPLHF.

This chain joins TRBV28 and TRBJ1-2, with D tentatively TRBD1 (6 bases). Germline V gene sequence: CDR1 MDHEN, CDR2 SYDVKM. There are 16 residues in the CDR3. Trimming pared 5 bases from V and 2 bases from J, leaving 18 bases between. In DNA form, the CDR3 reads TGTGCCAGCAGTAAAGGACAGCTGTTATTGAACTATGGCTACACCTTC. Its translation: CASSKGQLLLNYGYTF.

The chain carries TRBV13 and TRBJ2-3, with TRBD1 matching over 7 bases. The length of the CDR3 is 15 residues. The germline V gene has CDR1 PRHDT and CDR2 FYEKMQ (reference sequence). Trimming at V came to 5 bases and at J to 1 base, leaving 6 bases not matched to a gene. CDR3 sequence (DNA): TGTGCCAGCAGCCCCACGACAGGGCGCACAGATACGCAGTATTTT. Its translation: CASSPTTGRTDTQYF.

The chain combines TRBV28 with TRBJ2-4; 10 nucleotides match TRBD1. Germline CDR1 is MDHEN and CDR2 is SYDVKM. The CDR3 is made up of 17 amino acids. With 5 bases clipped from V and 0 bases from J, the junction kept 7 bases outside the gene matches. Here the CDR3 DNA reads TGTGCCAGCAGTCGGGGACAGGGGATTTTAGCCAAAAACATTCAGTACTTC. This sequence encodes CASSRGQGILAKNIQYF.

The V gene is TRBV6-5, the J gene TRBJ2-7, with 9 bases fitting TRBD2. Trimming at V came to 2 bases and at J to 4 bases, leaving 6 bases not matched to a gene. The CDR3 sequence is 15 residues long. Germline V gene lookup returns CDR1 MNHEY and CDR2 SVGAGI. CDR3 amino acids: CASSYGGSGGYEQYF. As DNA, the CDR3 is TGTGCCAGCAGTTACGGAGGTAGCGGGGGTTACGAGCAGTACTTC.

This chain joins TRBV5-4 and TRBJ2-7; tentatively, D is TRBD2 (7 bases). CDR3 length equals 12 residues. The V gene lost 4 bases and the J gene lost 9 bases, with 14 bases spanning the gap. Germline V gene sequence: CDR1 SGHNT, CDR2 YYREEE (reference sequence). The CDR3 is CASSREGGGQYF. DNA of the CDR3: TGTGCCAGCAGCCGCGAAGGGGGGGGGCAGTACTTC.

The CDR3 DNA sequence: TGTGCCAGCAGCCAAGTTTGGACAGAGAATGAAAAACTGTTTTTT. Amino acids: CASSQVWTENEKLFF. The chain uses TRBV3-1 (or the pseudogene TRBV3-2) and TRBJ1-4; tentatively, D is TRBD1 (6 bases). CDR1 is LGHDT and CDR2 is YNNKEL in the germline V gene (reference sequence). The CDR3 runs 15 residues. Trimming stripped 1 base from V and 5 bases from J, with 11 bases between.

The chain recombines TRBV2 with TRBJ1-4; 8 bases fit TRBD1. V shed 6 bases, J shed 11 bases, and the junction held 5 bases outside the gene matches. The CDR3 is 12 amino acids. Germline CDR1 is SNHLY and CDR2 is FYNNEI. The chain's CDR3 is CASSWTGTKLFF. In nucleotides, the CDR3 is TGTGCCAGCAGCTGGACAGGGACTAAACTGTTTTTT.

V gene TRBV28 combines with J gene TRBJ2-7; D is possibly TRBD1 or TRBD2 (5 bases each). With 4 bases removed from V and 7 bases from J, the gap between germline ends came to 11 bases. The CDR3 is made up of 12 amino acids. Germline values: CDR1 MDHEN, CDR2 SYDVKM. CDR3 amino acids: CASSWVGEEQYF. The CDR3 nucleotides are TGTGCCAGCAGTTGGGTAGGGGAGGAGCAGTACTTC.

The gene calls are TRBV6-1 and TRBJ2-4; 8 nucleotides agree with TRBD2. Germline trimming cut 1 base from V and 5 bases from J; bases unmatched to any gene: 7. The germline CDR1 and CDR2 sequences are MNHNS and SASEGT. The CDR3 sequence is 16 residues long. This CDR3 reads CASSEVGGGLENIQYF. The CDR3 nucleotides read TGTGCCAGCAGTGAAGTCGGGGGGGGGCTGGAAAACATTCAGTACTTC.

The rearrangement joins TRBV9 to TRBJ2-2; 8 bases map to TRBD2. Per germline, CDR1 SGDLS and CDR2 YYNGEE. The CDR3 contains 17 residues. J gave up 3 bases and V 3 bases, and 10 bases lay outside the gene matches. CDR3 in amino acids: CASSDGSGGLDTGELFF. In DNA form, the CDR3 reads TGTGCCAGCAGCGATGGATCGGGGGGGTTGGACACCGGGGAGCTGTTTTTT.